Below, 28 T cell receptor beta chains from the same sample are listed, as sequenced in a study of blood T cell repertoires in COVID-19. This table comes from immunoSEQ multiplex PCR, and its TCRdb copy is limited to in-frame clones, with some not included. This sample yields over 350,000 clones, of which roughly 87% are seen a single time; nearly 2% belongs to the top ten. The source material was PBMCs or T cells enriched from blood (not recorded which). These receptors all come from a woman in her late teens or twenties with acute COVID-19.

The chain combines TRBV29-1 with TRBJ2-2; TRBD1 aligns across 9 bases. Losses at the gene ends were 8 bases for V and 6 bases for J; bases not matched to a gene: 10. The CDR3 sequence is 14 residues long. CDR1 is SQVTM and CDR2 is ANQGSEA in the germline V gene. Here the CDR3 reads CSFSGTGTAGELFF. The CDR3 nucleotides are TGCAGCTTTTCCGGGACAGGGACGGCCGGGGAGCTGTTTTTT.

The genes are TRBV4-1 and TRBJ1-5; the D is unclear. This CDR3 is 16 amino acids long. Trimming shortened V by 5 bases and J by 0 bases, and 14 bases separated the two germline ends. The V gene's germline CDR1 is MGHRA and CDR2 YSYEKL. CDR3 nucleotide sequence: TGCGCCAGCAGCGACCAATACAGATATAGCAATCAGCCCCAGCATTTT. This sequence encodes CASSDQYRYSNQPQHF.

The V call is TRBV28, the J call TRBJ1-5; 8 bases line up with TRBD1. This CDR3 is 15 amino acids long. The ends lost 2 bases at V and 2 bases at J; junction bases unmatched: 2. Germline CDR1 is MDHEN and CDR2 is SYDVKM. The CDR3 here is CASSLEGQGNQPQHF. The CDR3 DNA follows: TGTGCCAGCAGTTTAGAGGGACAGGGCAATCAGCCCCAGCATTTT. The full variable domain, rest sourced from reference TRBV28 and TRBJ1-5, is DVKVTQSSRYLVKRTGEKVFLECVQDMDHENMFWYRQDPGLGLRLIYFSYDVKMKEKGDIPEGYSVSREKKERFSLILESASTNQTSMYLCASSLEGQGNQPQHFGDGTRLSIL.

Notes on this clone: At one boundary the junction diverges from the germline segment, which might be a read error. The V call is TRBV18, the J call TRBJ1-4; D is unclear. This CDR3 region has 11 residues. The germline CDR1 and CDR2 sequences are KGHSH and LQKENI. CDR3 bases: TGTGCCAGCTCACCGGGAGAAACACTGTTTTTT. Protein: CASSPGETLFF.

The V gene is TRBV9, the J gene TRBJ1-1; 7 bases agree with TRBD1. The CDR3 length is 15 residues. J lost 0 bases, V lost 4 bases, and 6 bases had no gene match. Germline V gives CDR1 SGDLS, CDR2 YYNGEE. CDR3: CASSPGTVMNTEAFF. CDR3 coding DNA: TGTGCCAGCAGCCCTGGGACAGTAATGAACACTGAAGCTTTCTTT.

The chain is built from TRBV15 and TRBJ1-2; D gene unclear. This CDR3 has 16 amino acids. V lost 1 base and J 5 bases, leaving 17 bases between the germline ends. Germline values: CDR1 LNHNV, CDR2 YYDKDF (reference sequence). CDR3 residues: CATSRAPSVFLYGYTF. The CDR3 DNA is TGTGCCACCAGCAGAGCTCCGTCTGTCTTCCTTTATGGCTACACCTTC.

This sequence joins TRBV10-2 and TRBJ2-2, with 8 bases that match TRBD2. Trimming at V came to 6 bases and at J to 2 bases, leaving 5 bases not matched to a gene. CDR3 length equals 15 residues. Germline V gives CDR1 WSHSY, CDR2 SAAADI. CDR3 loop: CASRATSGNTGELFF. CDR3 nucleotide sequence: TGCGCCAGCAGAGCAACTAGCGGTAACACCGGGGAGCTGTTTTTT.

V usage is TRBV28 and J usage is TRBJ2-7; D is unclear. Between the trimmed V and J ends, which lost 7 bases and 4 bases, there was a span of 11 bases. This CDR3 has 12 amino acids. Germline loops: CDR1 MDHEN, CDR2 SYDVKM. The CDR3: CASTGTTYEQYF. DNA of the CDR3: TGTGCCAGCACTGGTACCACATACGAGCAGTACTTC. The full variable domain, its missing parts supplied by reference TRBV28 and TRBJ2-7, is DVKVTQSSRYLVKRTGEKVFLECVQDMDHENMFWYRQDPGLGLRLIYFSYDVKMKEKGDIPEGYSVSREKKERFSLILESASTNQTSMYLCASTGTTYEQYFGPGTRLTVT.

This sequence joins TRBV6-5 and TRBJ1-3, with a weak D call TRBD1 (5 bases). Per germline, CDR1 MNHEY and CDR2 SVGAGI. Trimming removed 6 bases from V and 6 bases from J, with 15 bases in between. The CDR3 is 14 amino acids. CDR3 residues: CASRTHWDSNTIYF. In nucleotides, the CDR3 is TGTGCCAGCAGGACGCACTGGGACTCAAACACCATATATTTT.

This clone was seen just once. This chain uses TRBV18 with TRBJ2-7; 7 bases agree with TRBD1. After removal of 4 bases from V and 2 bases from J, the junction contained 5 bases not matched to a gene. CDR1 and CDR2 from the germline V gene are KGHSH and LQKENI. CDR3 size: 14 residues. This CDR3 is CASSLGTVTYEQYF. CDR3 in DNA: TGTGCCAGCTCACTCGGGACAGTAACCTACGAGCAGTACTTC.

The V and J genes are TRBV24-1 and TRBJ2-7, with 8 bases matching TRBD1. The CDR3 runs to 13 residues. Germline CDR1 KGHDR, CDR2 SFDVKD. V trimming: 4 bases; J trimming: 7 bases; junction bases outside the gene matches: 5. This chain's CDR3 is CATSERTGGEQYF. The CDR3 DNA is TGTGCCACCAGTGAAAGAACAGGGGGGGAGCAGTACTTC.

The chain recombines TRBV4-1 with TRBJ1-5, with unresolved D. Germline-derived CDR1 and CDR2 are MGHRA and YSYEKL. CDR3 length: 15 amino acids. V gave up 1 base and J gave up 3 bases, with 10 bases separating them. The CDR3 spells CASSQVAITNQPQHF. The CDR3 coding sequence is TGCGCCAGCAGCCAAGTCGCGATAACCAATCAGCCCCAGCATTTT.

This sequence joins TRBV25-1 and TRBJ1-5; D might be TRBD1 (5 bases). The CDR3 is 13 residues long. Trimming took off 7 bases at V and 3 bases at J, with 10 bases between the two ends. Germline values: CDR1 MGHDK, CDR2 SYGVNS. The CDR3 here is CASTQGVNQPQHF. CDR3 nucleotides: TGTGCCAGCACCCAGGGTGTCAATCAGCCCCAGCATTTT.

This clone was counted a single time. The chain is built from TRBV18 and TRBJ1-5; D might be TRBD1 (5 bases). Germline V CDR1 and CDR2: KGHSH, LQKENI. CDR3 length: 16 amino acids. The V and J ends lost 2 bases and 3 bases respectively, with 14 bases between them. The CDR3 protein is CASSPEPRVLNQPQHF. CDR3 in DNA: TGTGCCAGCTCACCAGAGCCCAGGGTCCTCAATCAGCCCCAGCATTTT. The entire variable domain, with the rest obtained from reference TRBV18 and TRBJ1-5, is as follows: NAGVMQNPRHLVRRRGQEARLRCSPMKGHSHVYWYRQLPEEGLKFMVYLQKENIIDESGMPKERFSAEFPKEGPSILRIQQVVRGDSAAYFCASSPEPRVLNQPQHFGDGTRLSIL.

The chain couples TRBV5-1 to TRBJ2-2; tentative D call: TRBD2 (5 bases). V lost 7 bases and J 7 bases, leaving 20 bases between the germline ends. CDR3 length: 15 amino acids. In germline, CDR1 is SGHRS, CDR2 YFSETQ. The DNA of the CDR3 is TGCGCCAGCCGATTTAGTAGCCAGCGGATCGGGGAGCTGTTTTTT. It translates to CASRFSSQRIGELFF.

The chain joins TRBV19 to TRBJ1-1, with a weak D call TRBD1 (6 bases). V dropped 4 bases and J dropped 1 base, with 10 bases sitting between them. CDR3 length: 14 residues. Germline CDR1 and CDR2: LNHDA and SQIVND (reference sequence). CDR3 sequence reads: CASSNGGRNTEAFF. CDR3 bases: TGTGCCAGTAGTAACGGGGGGCGGAACACTGAAGCTTTCTTT.

This chain connects TRBV5-6 to TRBJ2-7, with 8 bases matching TRBD1. CDR1 is SGHDT, CDR2 YYEEEE, per germline. Trimming cost V 4 bases and J 3 bases; bases outside gene matches: 12. The CDR3 contains 16 residues. CDR3 nucleotides: TGTGCCAGCAGCCAAATGGGACAGGCGAAGCGCTACGAGCAGTACTTC. Residues: CASSQMGQAKRYEQYF.

The chain employs TRBV19 and TRBJ1-2; maybe TRBD1 (5 bases). The CDR3 is made up of 16 amino acids. Trimming pared 5 bases from V and 1 base from J, leaving 17 bases between. Germline lookup yields CDR1 LNHDA and CDR2 SQIVND (reference sequence). CDR3 sequence: CASSHAGLHYNYGYTF. CDR3 nucleotide sequence: TGTGCCAGTAGTCATGCAGGGCTCCACTATAACTATGGCTACACCTTC.

This sequence joins TRBV19 and TRBJ1-1; 7 bases agree with TRBD1. The V and J ends lost 6 bases and 9 bases, in that order; junction bases with no gene match: 19. The CDR3 sequence is 16 residues long. Germline lookup yields CDR1 LNHDA and CDR2 SQIVND (reference sequence). In nucleotides, the CDR3 is TGTGCCAGTAGCCATCCGAGCAGGGGGTCCTCCTCCCAAGCTTTCTTT. This sequence encodes CASSHPSRGSSSQAFF.

The rearrangement uses TRBV11-3 and TRBJ2-3, with 9 bases lining up with TRBD2. The trim removed 4 bases at V and 1 base at J, leaving 3 bases unmatched. The CDR3 runs 15 residues. Per germline, CDR1 SGHNT and CDR2 YENEEA. The CDR3 nucleotides are TGTGCCAGCAGCTCGACTAGCGGCCGCACAGATACGCAGTATTTT. It translates to CASSSTSGRTDTQYF. Based on the CDR3 plus reference TRBV11-3 and TRBJ2-3, the full variable domain is EAGVVQSPRYKIIEKKQPVAFWCNPISGHNTLYWYLQNLGQGPELLIRYENEEAVDDSQLPKDRFSAERLKGVDSTLKIQPAELGDSAVYLCASSSTSGRTDTQYFGPGTRLTVL.

The V and J genes are TRBV3-1 (or the pseudogene TRBV3-2) and TRBJ1-5; D gene ambiguous. CDR1 and CDR2 from the germline V gene are LGHDT and YNNKEL (reference sequence). This CDR3 has 15 amino acids. V was pared by 0 bases and J by 2 bases, with 8 bases between. The CDR3 nucleotides read TGTGCCAGCAGCCAAGATCCCACAGGCAATCAGCCCCAGCATTTT. Its protein is CASSQDPTGNQPQHF.

The chain links TRBV24-1 to TRBJ1-3, with 8 bases identical to TRBD1. Trimming removed 3 bases from V and 4 bases from J; junction bases left unmatched: 1. The CDR3 loop spans 14 amino acids. Germline CDR1 reads KGHDR; CDR2 reads SFDVKD. The CDR3 sequence: CATSDDRGGNTIYF. The CDR3 DNA reads as TGTGCCACCAGTGATGACAGGGGCGGAAACACCATATATTTT.

The chain employs TRBV7-2 and TRBJ2-4, with 8 positions matching TRBD2. Germline lookup yields CDR1 SGHTA and CDR2 FQGNSA. The CDR3 length is 17 residues. Trimming took 3 bases from V and 11 from J; bases not matched to a gene: 18. The CDR3 region has the DNA TGTGCCAGCAGCTTGGCCTTCGGGTCCTCGGGGGGGATATTTCAGTACTTC. Its protein is CASSLAFGSSGGIFQYF.

The CDR3 here is CASSLAGATQYYNEQFF. DNA for the CDR3: TGTGCCAGCAGCTTGGCTGGGGCTACTCAATACTACAATGAGCAGTTCTTC. The V gene is TRBV5-4, the J gene TRBJ2-1; a weak D match, TRBD1 (5 bases). Germline CDR1 SGHNT, CDR2 YYREEE (reference sequence). The CDR3 sequence is 17 residues long. Trimming left V 0 bases short and J 3 bases short, with 16 bases between.

This clone was seen more than once but under ten times. The chain uses TRBV2 and TRBJ1-1; D is unresolved. Trimming took off 6 bases at V and 0 bases at J, with 8 bases between the two ends. CDR3 size: 13 residues. The V gene's germline CDR1 is SNHLY and CDR2 FYNNEI. The CDR3 here is CASRLEMNTEAFF. CDR3 in DNA: TGTGCCAGCAGACTCGAGATGAACACTGAAGCTTTCTTT.

This chain joins TRBV5-8 and TRBJ1-4; D is perhaps TRBD1 (5 bases). Trimming cost V 2 bases and J 4 bases, with 12 bases left between them. The CDR3 is made up of 15 amino acids. Germline CDR1 is SGHTS and CDR2 is YDEGEE. The CDR3 DNA sequence: TGTGCCAGCAGCTTTGGGGCGGATTTTAATGAAAAACTGTTTTTT. This translates into CASSFGADFNEKLFF.

This clone occurred a few times. The chain employs TRBV6-5 and TRBJ1-2, with D possibly being TRBD1 (5 bases). Germline V gene sequence: CDR1 MNHEY, CDR2 SVGAGI. The V gene lost 6 bases and the J gene lost 7 bases, with 21 bases spanning the gap. The CDR3 sequence is 15 residues long. For the CDR3, the DNA is TGTGCCAGCAGAGCCGACCCCGGGGGAGTAGGTGGCTACACCTTC. Amino acids: CASRADPGGVGGYTF.

J is TRBJ1-4 and V is TRBV11-2, with 7 bases lining up with TRBD1. Germline V CDR1 and CDR2: SGHAT, FQNNGV. The CDR3 extends over 16 amino acids. V lost 1 base, J lost 5 bases, and 7 bases stayed unmatched. CDR3 region: CASSLVEGAQNEKLFF. The CDR3 DNA is TGTGCCAGCAGCTTAGTCGAGGGGGCCCAAAATGAAAAACTGTTTTTT.